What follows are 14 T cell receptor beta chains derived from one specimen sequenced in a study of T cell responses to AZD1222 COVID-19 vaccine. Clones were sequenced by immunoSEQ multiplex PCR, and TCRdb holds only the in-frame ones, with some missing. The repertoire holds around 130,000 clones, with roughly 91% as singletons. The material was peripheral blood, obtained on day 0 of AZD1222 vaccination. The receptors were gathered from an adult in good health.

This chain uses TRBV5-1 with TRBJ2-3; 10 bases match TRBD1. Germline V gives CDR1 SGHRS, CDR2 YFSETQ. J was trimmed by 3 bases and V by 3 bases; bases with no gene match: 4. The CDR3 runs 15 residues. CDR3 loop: CASSSGTGVTDTQYF. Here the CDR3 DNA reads TGCGCCAGCAGCTCCGGGACAGGGGTTACAGATACGCAGTATTTT.

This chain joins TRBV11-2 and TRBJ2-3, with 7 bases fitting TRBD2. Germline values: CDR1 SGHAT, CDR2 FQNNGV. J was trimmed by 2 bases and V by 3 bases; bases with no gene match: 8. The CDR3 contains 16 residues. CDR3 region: CASSFRGREVTDTQYF. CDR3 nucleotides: TGTGCCAGCAGCTTCCGTGGTCGGGAGGTCACAGATACGCAGTATTTT.

In nucleotides, the CDR3 is TGTGCCAGCCGCGGACAGGGGAACACCTTC. Translated, it gives CASRGQGNTF. The V call is TRBV2, the J call TRBJ1-2, with 9 bases fitting TRBD1. The CDR3 extends over 10 amino acids. V was clipped by 8 bases and J by 12 bases; unmatched bases: 4. Per the germline V gene, CDR1 is SNHLY and CDR2 is FYNNEI.

CDR3 residues: CASRGTSGIAEQFF. CDR3 nucleotides: TGCGCCAGCAGAGGGACTAGCGGGATAGCTGAGCAGTTCTTC. The gene calls are TRBV5-1 and TRBJ2-1; 13 bases are a match to TRBD2. The CDR3 has 14 amino acids. V shed 5 bases, J shed 9 bases, and the junction held 5 bases outside the gene matches. CDR1 and CDR2 (germline): SGHRS, YFSETQ.

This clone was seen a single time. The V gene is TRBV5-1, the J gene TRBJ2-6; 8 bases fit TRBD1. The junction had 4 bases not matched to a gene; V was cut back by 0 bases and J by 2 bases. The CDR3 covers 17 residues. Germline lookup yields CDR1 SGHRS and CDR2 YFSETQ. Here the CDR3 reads CASSLGTRGPGANVLTF. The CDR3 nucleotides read TGCGCCAGCAGCTTGGGGACCAGGGGGCCTGGGGCCAACGTCCTGACTTTC.

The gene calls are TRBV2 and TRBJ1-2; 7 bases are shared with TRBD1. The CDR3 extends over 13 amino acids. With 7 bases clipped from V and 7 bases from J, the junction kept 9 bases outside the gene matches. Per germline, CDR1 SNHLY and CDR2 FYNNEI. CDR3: CASKEQGMGGYTF. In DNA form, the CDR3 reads TGTGCCAGCAAGGAACAGGGGATGGGTGGCTACACCTTC.

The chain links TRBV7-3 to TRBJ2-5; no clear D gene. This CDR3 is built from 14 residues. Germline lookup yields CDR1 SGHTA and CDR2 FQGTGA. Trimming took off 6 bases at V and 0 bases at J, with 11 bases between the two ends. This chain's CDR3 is CASRGNSYQETQYF. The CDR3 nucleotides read TGTGCCAGCAGAGGGAACTCGTACCAAGAGACCCAGTACTTC.

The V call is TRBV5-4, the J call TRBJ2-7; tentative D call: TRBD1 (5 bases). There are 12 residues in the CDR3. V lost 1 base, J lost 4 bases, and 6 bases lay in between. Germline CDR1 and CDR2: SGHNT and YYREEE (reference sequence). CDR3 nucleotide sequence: TGTGCCAGCAGCTTGCAGGGTTACGAGCAGTACTTC. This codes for CASSLQGYEQYF.

The CDR3 loop reads CASKTAGKDGYTF. The DNA of the CDR3 is TGTGCCAGTAAAACGGCAGGTAAAGATGGCTACACCTTC. V is TRBV19 and J is TRBJ1-2; D unclear. In germline, CDR1 is LNHDA, CDR2 SQIVND (reference sequence). CDR3 length equals 13 residues. Deletions cut 7 bases from V and 6 bases from J, with 15 bases between.

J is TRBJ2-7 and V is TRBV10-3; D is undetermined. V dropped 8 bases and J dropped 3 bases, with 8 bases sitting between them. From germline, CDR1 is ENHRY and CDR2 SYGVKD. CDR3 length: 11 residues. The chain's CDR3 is CAIGSGYEQYF. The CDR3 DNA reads TGTGCCATCGGGTCCGGCTACGAGCAGTACTTC.

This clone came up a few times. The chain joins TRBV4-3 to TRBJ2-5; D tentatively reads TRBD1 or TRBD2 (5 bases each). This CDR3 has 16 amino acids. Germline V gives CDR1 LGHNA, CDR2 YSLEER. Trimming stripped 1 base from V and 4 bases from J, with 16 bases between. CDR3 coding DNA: TGCGCCAGCAGCCAAGGGCCCGGGACCCACGGAGAGACCCAGTACTTC. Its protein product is CASSQGPGTHGETQYF.

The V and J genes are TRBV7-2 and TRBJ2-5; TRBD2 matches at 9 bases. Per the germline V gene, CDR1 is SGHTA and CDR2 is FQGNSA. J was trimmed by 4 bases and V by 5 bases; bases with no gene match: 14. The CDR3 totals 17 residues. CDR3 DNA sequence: TGTGCCAGCAGCCCCTTAGCGGGAGTTTTAGTTGGAGAGACCCAGTACTTC. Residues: CASSPLAGVLVGETQYF.

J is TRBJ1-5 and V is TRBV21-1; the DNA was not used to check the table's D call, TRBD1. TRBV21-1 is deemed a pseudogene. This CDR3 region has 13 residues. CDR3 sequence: CASTDRDRQPQHF. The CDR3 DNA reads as TGTGCCAGCACTGACAGGGATCGGCAGCCCCAGCATTTT.

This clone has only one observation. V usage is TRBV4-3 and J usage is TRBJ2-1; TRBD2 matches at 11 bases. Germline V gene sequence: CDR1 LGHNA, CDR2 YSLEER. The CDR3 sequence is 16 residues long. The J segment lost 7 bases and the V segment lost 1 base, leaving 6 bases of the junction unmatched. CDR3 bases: TGCGCCAGCAGCCAAGCGCTAGCGGGAGGATTAAATGAGCAGTTCTTC. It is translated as CASSQALAGGLNEQFF.